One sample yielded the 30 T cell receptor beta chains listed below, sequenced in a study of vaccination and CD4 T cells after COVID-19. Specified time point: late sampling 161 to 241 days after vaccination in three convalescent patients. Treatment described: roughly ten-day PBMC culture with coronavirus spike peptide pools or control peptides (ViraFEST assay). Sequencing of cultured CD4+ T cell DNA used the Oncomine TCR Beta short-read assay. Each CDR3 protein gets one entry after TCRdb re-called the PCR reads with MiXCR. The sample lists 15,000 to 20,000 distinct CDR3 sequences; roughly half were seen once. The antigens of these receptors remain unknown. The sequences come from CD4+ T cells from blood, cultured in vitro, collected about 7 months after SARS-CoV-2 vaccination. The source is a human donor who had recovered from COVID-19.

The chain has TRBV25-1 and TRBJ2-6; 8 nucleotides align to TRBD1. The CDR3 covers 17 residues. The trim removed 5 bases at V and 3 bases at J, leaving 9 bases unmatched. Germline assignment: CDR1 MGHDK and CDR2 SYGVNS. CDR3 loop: CASSYTTDRGGANVLTF. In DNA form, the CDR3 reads TGTGCCAGCAGTTACACGACCGACAGGGGTGGGGCCAACGTCCTGACTTTC.

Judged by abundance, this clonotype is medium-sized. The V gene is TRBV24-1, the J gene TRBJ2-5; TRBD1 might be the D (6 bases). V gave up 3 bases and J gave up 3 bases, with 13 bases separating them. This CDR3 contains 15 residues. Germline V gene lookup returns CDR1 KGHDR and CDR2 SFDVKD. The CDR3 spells CATSDPRGTEETQYF. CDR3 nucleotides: TGTGCCACCAGTGATCCGAGGGGGACGGAAGAGACCCAGTACTTC.

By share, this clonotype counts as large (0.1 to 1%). Here the CDR3 reads CSARNGYEQYF. The CDR3 coding sequence is TGCAGTGCTAGAAACGGTTACGAGCAGTACTTC. V and J are TRBV20-1 and TRBJ2-7; no firm D call. The CDR3 loop spans 11 amino acids. CDR1 is DFQATT and CDR2 is SNEGSKA in the germline V gene (reference sequence). Trimming left V 2 bases short and J 4 bases short, with 6 bases between.

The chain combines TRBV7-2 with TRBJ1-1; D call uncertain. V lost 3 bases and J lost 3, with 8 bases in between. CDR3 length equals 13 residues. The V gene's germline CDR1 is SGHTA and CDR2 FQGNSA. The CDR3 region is CASSLEPDTEAFF. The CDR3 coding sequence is TGTGCCAGCAGCTTGGAGCCCGACACTGAAGCTTTCTTT.

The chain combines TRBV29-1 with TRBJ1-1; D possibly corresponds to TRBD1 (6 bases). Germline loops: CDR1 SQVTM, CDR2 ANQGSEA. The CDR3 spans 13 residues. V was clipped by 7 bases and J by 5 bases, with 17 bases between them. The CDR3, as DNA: TGCAGCGCTCGTAGGGGGTTGGATACTGAAGCTTTCTTT. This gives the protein CSARRGLDTEAFF.

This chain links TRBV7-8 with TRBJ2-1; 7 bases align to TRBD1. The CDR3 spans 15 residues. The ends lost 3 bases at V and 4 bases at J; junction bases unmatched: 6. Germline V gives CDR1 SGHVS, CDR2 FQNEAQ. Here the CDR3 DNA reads TGTGCCAGCAGCTTTCAAGGGACAGCTTACAATGAGCAGTTCTTC. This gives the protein CASSFQGTAYNEQFF.

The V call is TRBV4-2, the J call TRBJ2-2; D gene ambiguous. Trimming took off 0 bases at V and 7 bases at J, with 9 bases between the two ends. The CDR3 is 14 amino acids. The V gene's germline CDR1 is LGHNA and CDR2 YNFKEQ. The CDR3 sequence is CASSQEYSYGELFF. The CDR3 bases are TGTGCCAGCAGCCAAGAGTACTCTTACGGGGAGCTGTTTTTT.

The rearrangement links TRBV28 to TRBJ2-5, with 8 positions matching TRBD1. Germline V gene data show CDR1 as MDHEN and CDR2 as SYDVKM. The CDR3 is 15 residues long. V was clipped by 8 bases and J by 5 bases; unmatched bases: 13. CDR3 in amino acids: CASAPLDRAAETQYF. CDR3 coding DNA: TGTGCCAGCGCGCCTCTGGACAGGGCGGCGGAGACCCAGTACTTC.

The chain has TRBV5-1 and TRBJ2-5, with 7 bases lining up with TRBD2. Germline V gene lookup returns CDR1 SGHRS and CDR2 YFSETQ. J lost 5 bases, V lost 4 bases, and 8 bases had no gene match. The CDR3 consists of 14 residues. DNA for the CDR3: TGCGCCAGCAGCGTATCGGGGGGTTGGGAGACCCAGTACTTC. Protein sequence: CASSVSGGWETQYF.

The CDR3 here is CASSLGQGGAANEQFF. The DNA of the CDR3 is TGTGCCAGCAGCCTGGGCCAGGGGGGGGCGGCCAATGAGCAGTTCTTC. The chain joins TRBV11-2 to TRBJ2-1; D could derive from TRBD1 or TRBD2 (7 bases each). Trimming stripped 5 bases from V and 6 bases from J, with 20 bases between. Germline-derived CDR1 and CDR2 are SGHAT and FQNNGV. There are 16 residues in the CDR3.

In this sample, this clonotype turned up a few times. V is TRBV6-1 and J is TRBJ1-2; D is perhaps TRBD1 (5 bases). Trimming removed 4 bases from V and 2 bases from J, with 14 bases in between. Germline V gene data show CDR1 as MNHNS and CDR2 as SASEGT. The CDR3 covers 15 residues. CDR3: CASSGRGAGNYGYTF. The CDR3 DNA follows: TGTGCCAGCAGTGGACGCGGGGCAGGGAACTATGGCTACACCTTC.

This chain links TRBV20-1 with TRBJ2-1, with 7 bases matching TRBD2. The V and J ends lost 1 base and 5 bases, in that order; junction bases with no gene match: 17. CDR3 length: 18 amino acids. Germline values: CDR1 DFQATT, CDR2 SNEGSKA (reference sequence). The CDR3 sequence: CSARGNPWGQRGNNEQFF. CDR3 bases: TGCAGTGCTAGAGGGAACCCTTGGGGTCAGCGGGGTAACAATGAGCAGTTCTTC.

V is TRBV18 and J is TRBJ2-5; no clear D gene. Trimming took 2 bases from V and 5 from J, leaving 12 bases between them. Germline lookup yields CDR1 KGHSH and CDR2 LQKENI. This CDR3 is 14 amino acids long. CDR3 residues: CASSPISPVETQYF. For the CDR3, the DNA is TGTGCCAGCTCACCAATCTCCCCCGTTGAGACCCAGTACTTC.

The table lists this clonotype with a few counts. CDR3 sequence (DNA): TGCAGTGCTCCGCGCGGGGGGCGGGACACTGAAGCTTTCTTT. Encoded protein: CSAPRGGRDTEAFF. The genes are TRBV20-1 and TRBJ1-1, with a possible D match to TRBD1 (6 bases). This CDR3 comprises 14 residues. CDR1 and CDR2 from the germline V gene are DFQATT and SNEGSKA (reference sequence). Trimming cost V 5 bases and J 3 bases, with 16 bases left between them.

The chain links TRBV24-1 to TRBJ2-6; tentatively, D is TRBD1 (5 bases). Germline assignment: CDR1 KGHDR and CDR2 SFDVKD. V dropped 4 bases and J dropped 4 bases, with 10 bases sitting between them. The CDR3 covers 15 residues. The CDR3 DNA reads TGTGCCACCAGTGACACAGGCGCCGGGGCCAACGTCCTGACTTTC. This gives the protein CATSDTGAGANVLTF.

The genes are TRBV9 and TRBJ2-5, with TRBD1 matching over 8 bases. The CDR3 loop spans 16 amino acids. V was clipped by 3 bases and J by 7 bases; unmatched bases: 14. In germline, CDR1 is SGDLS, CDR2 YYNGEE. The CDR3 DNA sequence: TGTGCCAGCAGCGCGGGGGTTAAGACAGGGGCGGGGACCCAGTACTTC. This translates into CASSAGVKTGAGTQYF.

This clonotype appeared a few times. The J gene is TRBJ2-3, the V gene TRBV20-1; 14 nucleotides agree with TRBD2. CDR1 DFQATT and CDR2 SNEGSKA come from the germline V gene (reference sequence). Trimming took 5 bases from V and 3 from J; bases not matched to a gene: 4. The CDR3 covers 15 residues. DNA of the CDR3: TGCAGTGCTTCCGGGACTAGCGGGGGAACAGATACGCAGTATTTT. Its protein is CSASGTSGGTDTQYF.

The chain's CDR3 is CASSIGRGASNQPQHF. The CDR3 DNA reads as TGTGCCAGTAGTATAGGCCGGGGCGCGAGCAATCAGCCCCAGCATTTT. The V call is TRBV19, the J call TRBJ1-5; D is perhaps TRBD1 (5 bases). The CDR3 is made up of 16 amino acids. CDR1 and CDR2 from the germline V gene are LNHDA and SQIVND (reference sequence). V was trimmed by 1 base and J by 1 base, leaving 11 bases between them.

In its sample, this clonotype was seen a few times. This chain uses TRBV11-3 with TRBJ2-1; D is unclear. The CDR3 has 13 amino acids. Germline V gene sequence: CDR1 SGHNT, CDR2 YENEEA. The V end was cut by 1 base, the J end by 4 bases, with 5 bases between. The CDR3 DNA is TGTGCCAGCAGCTTAGCTGGATACAATGAGCAGTTCTTC. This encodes CASSLAGYNEQFF. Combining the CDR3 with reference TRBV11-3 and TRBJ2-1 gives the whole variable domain EAGVVQSPRYKIIEKKQPVAFWCNPISGHNTLYWYLQNLGQGPELLIRYENEEAVDDSQLPKDRFSAERLKGVDSTLKIQPAELGDSAVYLCASSLAGYNEQFFGPGTRLTVL.

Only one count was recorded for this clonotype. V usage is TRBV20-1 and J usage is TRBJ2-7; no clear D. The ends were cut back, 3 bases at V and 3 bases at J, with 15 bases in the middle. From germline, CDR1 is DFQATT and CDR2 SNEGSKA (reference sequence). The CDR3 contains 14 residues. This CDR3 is CSASPIPNLYEQYF. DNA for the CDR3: TGCAGTGCTAGTCCCATCCCAAACCTCTACGAGCAGTACTTC.

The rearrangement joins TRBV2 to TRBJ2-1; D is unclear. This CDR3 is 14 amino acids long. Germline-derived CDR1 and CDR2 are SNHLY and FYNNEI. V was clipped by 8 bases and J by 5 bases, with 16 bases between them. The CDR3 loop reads CASRGLKGHNEQFF. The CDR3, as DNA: TGTGCCAGCCGAGGCCTTAAGGGCCACAATGAGCAGTTCTTC.

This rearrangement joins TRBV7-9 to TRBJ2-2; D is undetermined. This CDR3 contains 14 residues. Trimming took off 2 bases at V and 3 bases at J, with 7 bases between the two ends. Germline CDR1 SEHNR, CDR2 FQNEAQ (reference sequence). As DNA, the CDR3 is TGTGCCAGCAGCTTACTGTCCCACACCGGGGAGCTGTTTTTT. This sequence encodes CASSLLSHTGELFF.

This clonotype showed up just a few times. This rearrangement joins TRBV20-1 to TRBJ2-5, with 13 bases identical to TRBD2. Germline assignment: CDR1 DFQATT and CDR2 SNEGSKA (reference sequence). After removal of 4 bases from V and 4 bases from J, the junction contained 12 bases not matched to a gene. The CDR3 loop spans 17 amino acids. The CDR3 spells CSAIPGLAGHPGETQYF. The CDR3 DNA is TGCAGTGCTATACCGGGACTAGCGGGACATCCAGGAGAGACCCAGTACTTC.

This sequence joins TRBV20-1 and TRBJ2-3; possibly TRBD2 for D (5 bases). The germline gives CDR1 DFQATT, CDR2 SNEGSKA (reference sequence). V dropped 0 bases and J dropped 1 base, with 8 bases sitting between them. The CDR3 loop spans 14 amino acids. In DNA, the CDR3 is TGCAGTGCTAGAGATGTGCGGGGCACAGATACGCAGTATTTT. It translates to CSARDVRGTDTQYF.

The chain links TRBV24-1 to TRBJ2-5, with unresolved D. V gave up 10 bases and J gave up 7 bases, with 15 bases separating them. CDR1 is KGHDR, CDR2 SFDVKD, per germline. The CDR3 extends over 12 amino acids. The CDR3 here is CATEIRPGTQYF. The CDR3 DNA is TGTGCCACTGAGATAAGGCCAGGGACCCAGTACTTC.

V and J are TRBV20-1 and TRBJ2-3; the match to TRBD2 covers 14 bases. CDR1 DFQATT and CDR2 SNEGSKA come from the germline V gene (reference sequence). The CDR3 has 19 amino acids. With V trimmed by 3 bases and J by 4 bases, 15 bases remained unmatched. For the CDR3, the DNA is TGCAGTGCTAGCCCCCGGGGACTAGCGGGGGAGTTACCTTCAGATACGCAGTATTTT. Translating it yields CSASPRGLAGELPSDTQYF.

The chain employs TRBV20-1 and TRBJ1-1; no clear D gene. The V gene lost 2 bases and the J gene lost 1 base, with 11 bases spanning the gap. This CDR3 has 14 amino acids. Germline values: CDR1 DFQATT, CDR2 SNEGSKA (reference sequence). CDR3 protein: CSARWAVTNTEAFF. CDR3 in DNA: TGCAGTGCTAGATGGGCAGTGACGAACACTGAAGCTTTCTTT.

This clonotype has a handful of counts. In DNA form, the CDR3 reads TGCAGTGCTAGTGCCGGGACAGGTCCTTTGAATTCACCCCTCCACTTT. Translation: CSASAGTGPLNSPLHF. This rearrangement joins TRBV20-1 to TRBJ1-6; 8 nucleotides match TRBD1. Germline V gives CDR1 DFQATT, CDR2 SNEGSKA (reference sequence). The J segment lost 7 bases and the V segment lost 3 bases, leaving 11 bases of the junction unmatched. This CDR3 is built from 16 residues.

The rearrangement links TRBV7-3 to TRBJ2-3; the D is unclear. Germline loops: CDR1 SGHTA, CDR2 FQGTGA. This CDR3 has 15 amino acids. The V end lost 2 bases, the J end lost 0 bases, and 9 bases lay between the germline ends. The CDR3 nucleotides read TGTGCCAGCAGCTTACAGTGCCCTAGCACAGATACGCAGTATTTT. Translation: CASSLQCPSTDTQYF.

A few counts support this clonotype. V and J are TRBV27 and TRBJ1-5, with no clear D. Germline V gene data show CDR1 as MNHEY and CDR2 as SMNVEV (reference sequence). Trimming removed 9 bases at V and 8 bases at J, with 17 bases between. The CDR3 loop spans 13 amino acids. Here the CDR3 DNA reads TGTGCCAGTGCCTTACGGAGATCGGAGCCCCAGCATTTT. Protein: CASALRRSEPQHF.